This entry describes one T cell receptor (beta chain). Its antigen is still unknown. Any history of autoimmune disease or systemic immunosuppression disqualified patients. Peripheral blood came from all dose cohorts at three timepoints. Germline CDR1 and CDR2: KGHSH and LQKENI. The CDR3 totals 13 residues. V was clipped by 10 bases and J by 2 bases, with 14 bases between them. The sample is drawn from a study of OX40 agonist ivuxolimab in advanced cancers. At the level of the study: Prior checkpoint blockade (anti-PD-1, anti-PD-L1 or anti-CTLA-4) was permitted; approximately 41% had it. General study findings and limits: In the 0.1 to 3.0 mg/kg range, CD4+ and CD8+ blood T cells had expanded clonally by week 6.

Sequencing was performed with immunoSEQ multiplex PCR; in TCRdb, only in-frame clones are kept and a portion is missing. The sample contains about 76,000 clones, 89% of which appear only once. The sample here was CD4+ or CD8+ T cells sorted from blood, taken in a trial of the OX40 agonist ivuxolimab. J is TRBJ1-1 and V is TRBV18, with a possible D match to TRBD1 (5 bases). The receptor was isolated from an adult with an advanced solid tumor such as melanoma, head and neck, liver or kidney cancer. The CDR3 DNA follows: TGTGCCACCCGTCAGGGACCAAACACTGAAGCTTTCTTT. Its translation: CATRQGPNTEAFF.